Below are 30 T cell receptor beta chains sequenced from a single sample in a study of cytomegalovirus exposure and HLA in healthy donors (dated by TCRdb to about 2017). Libraries were made using the immunoSEQ multiplex PCR assay. A mixture of 60 forward primers for TCR Vbeta segments and 13 reverse primers for TCR Jbeta segments was used in the multiplex PCR. In TCRdb, the immuneACCESS table is reduced to in-frame sequences with V and J assigned. These tables do not hold every clone; where another copy was compared, an unresolved V gene accounts for under half, and the others remain unexplained. This sample lists more than 95,000 clones; more than 60% were detected once. The ten largest clones take up less than 15% of the sample. The sample consisted of PBMCs. Receptors were obtained from a woman aged 55-75 years in good health and CMV-seropositive.

J is TRBJ2-5 and V is TRBV4-2, with TRBD1 matching over 7 bases. Germline values: CDR1 LGHNA, CDR2 YNFKEQ. There are 14 residues in the CDR3. The ends lost 0 bases at V and 7 bases at J; junction bases unmatched: 5. The CDR3 here is CASSQDRGFRTQYF. CDR3 DNA: TGTGCCAGCAGCCAAGACAGGGGGTTTAGGACCCAGTACTTC.

This clone was seen once. The chain links TRBV5-1 to TRBJ2-2; 7 positions match TRBD2. This CDR3 has 16 amino acids. The germline gives CDR1 SGHRS, CDR2 YFSETQ. The V gene end was trimmed by 0 bases and the J gene end by 1 base; junction bases not matched to a gene: 3. The CDR3 DNA reads as TGCGCCAGCAGCTTGGTGACGGGGGGGAACACCGGGGAGCTGTTTTTT. This translates into CASSLVTGGNTGELFF.

The sample holds one count of this clone. This chain joins TRBV9 and TRBJ2-1; no clear D. The CDR3 is 14 residues long. From germline, CDR1 is SGDLS and CDR2 YYNGEE. Trimming left V 0 bases short and J 5 bases short, with 9 bases between. CDR3 DNA: TGTGCCAGCAGCGTAGCGGAGTGGGACAATGAGCAGTTCTTC. This codes for CASSVAEWDNEQFF.

This sequence joins TRBV6-5 and TRBJ2-5, with 9 positions matching TRBD2. TRBJ2-7 explains the end of the DNA better; the J call may be wrong. Germline CDR1 MNHEY, CDR2 SVGAGI. The CDR3 spans 14 residues. In DNA form, the CDR3 reads TGTGCCAGCAGTTATAGCGGGGGTCGCTACGAGCAGTACTTC. It specifies CASSYSGGRYEQYF.

The chain joins TRBV30 to TRBJ1-2; D might be TRBD1 (5 bases). This CDR3 spans 13 amino acids. V lost 3 bases and J 5 bases, leaving 13 bases between the germline ends. Germline CDR1 is GTSNPN and CDR2 is SVGIG (reference sequence). This CDR3 is CAWSAGVGYGYTF. For the CDR3, the DNA is TGTGCCTGGAGCGCGGGGGTCGGGTATGGCTACACCTTC.

The genes are TRBV10-3 and TRBJ1-1; the match to TRBD1 covers 10 bases. CDR3 length: 14 amino acids. V lost 7 bases to trimming and J lost 4 bases; unmatched junction nucleotides: 6. Germline lookup yields CDR1 ENHRY and CDR2 SYGVKD. CDR3 protein: CAIKGTGEATEAFF. DNA of the CDR3: TGTGCCATCAAAGGGACAGGGGAGGCCACTGAAGCTTTCTTT.

This clone appeared a few times. This rearrangement joins TRBV28 to TRBJ1-2; possible D gene TRBD1, 5 bases. The germline V gene encodes CDR1 MDHEN and CDR2 SYDVKM. Trimming took 6 bases from V and 8 from J, leaving 19 bases between them. This CDR3 comprises 14 residues. Here the CDR3 DNA reads TGTGCCAGCAGCCCTTCAGGGAGGGGTGGGGGCTACACCTTC. This gives the protein CASSPSGRGGGYTF.

V is TRBV4-3 and J is TRBJ1-2; a possible D gene is TRBD1 (6 bases). The germline V gene encodes CDR1 LGHNA and CDR2 YSLEER. Trimming removed 0 bases from V and 5 bases from J, with 16 bases in between. This CDR3 region has 16 residues. CDR3 amino acids: CASSQDTGKAIYGYTF. The CDR3 DNA is TGCGCCAGCAGCCAAGATACAGGGAAAGCTATTTATGGCTACACCTTC.

The V and J genes are TRBV29-1 and TRBJ2-7; 9 nucleotides line up with TRBD1. Germline lookup yields CDR1 SQVTM and CDR2 ANQGSEA. After removal of 0 bases from V and 3 bases from J, the junction contained 6 bases not matched to a gene. The CDR3 has 15 amino acids. The CDR3 coding sequence is TGCAGCGTTGAAGATCCGGGACAGGGACTCTACGAGCAGTACTTC. Translation: CSVEDPGQGLYEQYF.

The rearrangement links TRBV27 to TRBJ1-6, with 7 nucleotides matching TRBD1. CDR3 length equals 15 residues. Per germline, CDR1 MNHEY and CDR2 SMNVEV (reference sequence). J was trimmed by 7 bases and V by 5 bases; bases with no gene match: 8. In DNA form, the CDR3 reads TGTGCCAGCAGTCGCTCGGGACAGATAAATTCACCCCTCCACTTT. Protein: CASSRSGQINSPLHF.

The CDR3 coding sequence is TGTGCCAGCAGCTTAGGCACAGGGCAGGGTAGCACAGATACGCAGTATTTT. It yields the protein CASSLGTGQGSTDTQYF. The rearrangement links TRBV7-9 to TRBJ2-3, with D possibly matching TRBD1 (6 bases). This CDR3 is built from 17 residues. The V and J ends lost 1 base and 0 bases respectively, with 14 bases between them. CDR1 and CDR2 from the germline V gene are SEHNR and FQNEAQ (reference sequence).

The V and J genes are TRBV4-2 and TRBJ2-2; no firm D call. The V end was cut by 1 base, the J end by 6 bases, with 18 bases between. Germline CDR1 LGHNA, CDR2 YNFKEQ. The CDR3 runs 17 residues. The CDR3 sequence is CASSQVAQLVRPGELFF. The CDR3 DNA is TGTGCCAGCAGCCAAGTGGCCCAGCTCGTGAGGCCCGGGGAGCTGTTTTTT.

The chain uses TRBV7-2 and TRBJ1-2, with 9 bases lining up with TRBD1. Trimming at V came to 2 bases and at J to 5 bases, leaving 6 bases not matched to a gene. This CDR3 is built from 15 residues. Germline values: CDR1 SGHTA, CDR2 FQGNSA. This CDR3 is CASSLPDRGPYGYTF. The CDR3, as DNA: TGTGCCAGCAGCTTACCGGACAGGGGACCGTATGGCTACACCTTC.

The chain uses TRBV7-9 and TRBJ1-4; possible D gene TRBD1, 5 bases. The CDR3 sequence is 16 residues long. V was cut by 5 bases and J by 0 bases, with 13 bases left in between. In germline, CDR1 is SEHNR, CDR2 FQNEAQ (reference sequence). CDR3 in amino acids: CASSPTGGTTNEKLFF. CDR3 nucleotide sequence: TGTGCCAGCAGCCCAACGGGGGGAACAACTAATGAAAAACTGTTTTTT.

The chain links TRBV5-5 to TRBJ2-2; TRBD1 might be the D (6 bases). Germline assignment: CDR1 SGHKS and CDR2 YYEKEE (reference sequence). Trimming removed 4 bases from V and 6 bases from J, with 16 bases in between. The CDR3 contains 15 residues. CDR3 in amino acids: CASSRASGDPGELFF. The CDR3 DNA follows: TGTGCCAGCAGCCGCGCCTCAGGGGATCCCGGGGAGCTGTTTTTT.

CDR3 sequence (DNA): TGTGCCTGGAGACAGGGCGGTGTTTCACCCCTCCACTTT. The encoded protein is CAWRQGGVSPLHF. V and J are TRBV30 and TRBJ1-6; a weak D match, TRBD1 (6 bases). This CDR3 region has 13 residues. V lost 3 bases and J 9 bases, leaving 12 bases between the germline ends. From germline, CDR1 is GTSNPN and CDR2 SVGIG (reference sequence).

The V gene is TRBV4-1, the J gene TRBJ1-4; D perhaps matches TRBD1 (6 bases). Germline V gene sequence: CDR1 MGHRA, CDR2 YSYEKL. V lost 2 bases, J lost 3 bases, and 10 bases lay in between. The CDR3 runs 15 residues. The CDR3 nucleotides are TGCGCCAGCAGCCAAACAGGGTTGGCTAATGAAAAACTGTTTTTT. Its translation: CASSQTGLANEKLFF.

This chain joins TRBV5-4 and TRBJ1-2; TRBD1 matches at 9 bases. CDR1 and CDR2 from the germline V gene are SGHNT and YYREEE (reference sequence). The CDR3 covers 12 residues. V trimming: 8 bases; J trimming: 9 bases; junction bases outside the gene matches: 8. The CDR3 sequence: CASSRGQGSYTF. The CDR3 DNA sequence: TGTGCCAGTTCCAGAGGACAGGGGAGCTACACCTTC. Complete variable domain (other parts from reference TRBV5-4 and TRBJ1-2): ETGVTQSPTHLIKTRGQQVTLRCSSQSGHNTVSWYQQALGQGPQFIFQYYREEENGRGNFPPRFSGLQFPNYSSELNVNALELDDSALYLCASSRGQGSYTFGSGTRLTVV.

The genes are TRBV7-3 and TRBJ1-3; 7 bases fit TRBD1. This CDR3 is built from 15 residues. The germline gives CDR1 SGHTA, CDR2 FQGTGA. J lost 6 bases, V lost 6 bases, and 11 bases had no gene match. CDR3 in DNA: TGTGCCAGCAGTGCTGGACAGGCATGGGAAAACACCATATATTTT. Encoded protein: CASSAGQAWENTIYF.

This chain connects TRBV7-9 to TRBJ2-7; possible D gene TRBD1, 5 bases. Per the germline V gene, CDR1 is SEHNR and CDR2 is FQNEAQ (reference sequence). This CDR3 comprises 15 residues. Trimming pared 0 bases from V and 3 bases from J, leaving 12 bases between. The DNA of the CDR3 is TGTGCCAGCAGCTTAGCTTGGACACGACACTACGAGCAGTACTTC. Amino acids: CASSLAWTRHYEQYF.

The chain couples TRBV7-2 to TRBJ2-2; TRBD1 might be the D (6 bases). V lost 2 bases, J lost 0 bases, and 13 bases lay in between. CDR1 SGHTA and CDR2 FQGNSA come from the germline V gene. CDR3 length: 17 amino acids. The CDR3 nucleotides are TGTGCCAGCAGCTTAACGGGGACATTACCGAACACCGGGGAGCTGTTTTTT. Translating gives CASSLTGTLPNTGELFF.

This rearrangement joins TRBV30 to TRBJ1-5; 9 bases map to TRBD1. The CDR3 has 17 residues. Per the germline V gene, CDR1 is GTSNPN and CDR2 is SVGIG (reference sequence). The junction had 10 bases not matched to a gene; V was cut back by 0 bases and J by 4 bases. The CDR3 bases are TGTGCCTGGAGTGTCCGGGACAGGGCGAGGAGTAATCAGCCCCAGCATTTT. It specifies CAWSVRDRARSNQPQHF.

Remarks on this clone: At one of its ends the junction is not consistent with the germline gene, which may arise from a read error. The genes are TRBV19 and TRBJ2-6; possibly TRBD1 for D (5 bases). The CDR3 contains 17 residues. CDR1 LNHDA and CDR2 SQIVND come from the germline V gene (reference sequence). CDR3 loop: CASSIYFVGSGANGLTF. In DNA form, the CDR3 reads TGTGCCAGTAGTATTTACTTTGTGGGCTCTGGGGCCAACGGCCTGACTTTC. The variable domain in full, with the rest retrieved from reference TRBV19 and TRBJ2-6, is DGGITQSPKYLFRKEGQNVTLSCEQNLNHDAMYWYRQDPGQGLRLIYYSQIVNDFQKGDIAEGYSVSREKKESFPLTVTSAQKNPTAFYLCASSIYFVGSGANGLTFGAGSRLTVL.

The J gene is TRBJ2-7, the V gene TRBV5-1, with 9 bases matching TRBD1. This CDR3 is built from 15 residues. The junction had 7 bases not matched to a gene; V was cut back by 2 bases and J by 4 bases. CDR1 is SGHRS, CDR2 YFSETQ, per germline. In nucleotides, the CDR3 is TGCGCCAGCAGCTTAACCACAGGGGGCCCATACGAGCAGTACTTC. Translation gives CASSLTTGGPYEQYF. Using reference TRBV5-1 and TRBJ2-7 for the parts outside the CDR3, the full variable domain is KAGVTQTPRYLIKTRGQQVTLSCSPISGHRSVSWYQQTPGQGLQFLFEYFSETQRNKGNFPGRFSGRQFSNSRSEMNVSTLELGDSALYLCASSLTTGGPYEQYFGPGTRLTVT.

This chain connects TRBV6-6 to TRBJ1-2; 12 nucleotides match TRBD1. CDR3 size: 15 residues. The V gene's germline CDR1 is MNHNY and CDR2 SVGAGI (reference sequence). V shed 4 bases and J 8 bases; nucleotides not matched to a gene: 8. CDR3 protein: CASSSPGQGAGGYTF. The CDR3 DNA reads TGTGCCAGCAGTTCGCCGGGACAGGGGGCGGGGGGCTACACCTTC.

This clone appeared a few times. The chain uses TRBV7-8 and TRBJ1-2; 7 nucleotides agree with TRBD1. Germline CDR1 is SGHVS and CDR2 is FQNEAQ. V lost 0 bases, J lost 3 bases, and 7 bases stayed unmatched. The CDR3 is made up of 16 amino acids. DNA for the CDR3: TGTGCCAGCAGCTTAGCGCGGCAGGGGGGATACTATGGCTACACCTTC. Translation gives CASSLARQGGYYGYTF.

Remarks on this clone: One end of the junction does not line up with germline, which may come from a read error. This chain joins TRBV30 and TRBJ1-1; D gene ambiguous. The CDR3 is 13 amino acids. In germline, CDR1 is GTSNPN, CDR2 SVGIG (reference sequence). CDR3 loop: CAWSRSLNAEAFF. CDR3 in DNA: TGTGCCTGGAGCCGCAGTTTGAACGCTGAAGCTTTCTTT.

This chain joins TRBV7-2 and TRBJ2-3; 8 bases are a match to TRBD2. The germline V gene has CDR1 SGHTA and CDR2 FQGNSA. The length of the CDR3 is 13 residues. V lost 10 bases and J lost 7; bases outside the gene matches: 10. The CDR3 protein is CATSGTSPNTQYF. CDR3 coding DNA: TGTGCCACCTCCGGGACTAGTCCAAATACGCAGTATTTT. Using reference TRBV7-2 and TRBJ2-3 for the parts outside the CDR3, the full variable domain is GAGVSQSPSNKVTEKGKDVELRCDPISGHTALYWYRQSLGQGLEFLIYFQGNSAPDKSGLPSDRFSAERTGGSVSTLTIQRTQQEDSAVYLCATSGTSPNTQYFGPGTRLTVL.

This clone was observed a few times. The chain is built from TRBV14 and TRBJ1-2; the D gene is possibly TRBD1 (6 bases). V lost 2 bases and J 8 bases, leaving 18 bases between the germline ends. CDR3 length equals 15 residues. CDR1 and CDR2 from the germline V gene are SGHDN and FVKESK. CDR3 DNA sequence: TGTGCCAGCAGCCAAATTCGTGGGGGGGCCCACGGCTACACCTTC. Encoded protein: CASSQIRGGAHGYTF.

The V call is TRBV4-1, the J call TRBJ2-5; D not certain. Near its end, the DNA agrees better with TRBJ2-7, so the J call may be wrong. This CDR3 spans 11 amino acids. The V gene's germline CDR1 is MGHRA and CDR2 YSYEKL. For the CDR3, the DNA is TGCGCCAGCAGCCAAGATCGCGAGCAGTACTTC. Translation: CASSQDREQYF.